A selection of T cell receptor beta chains follows, all from one sample in a study of neurological immune-mediated disorders. TCRdb independently ran MiXCR on the 5' RACE reads; one entry per CDR3 protein. Among about 54,000 distinct CDR3 sequences listed, approximately 3.6% were seen once. The material sequenced was CD4+ T cells from blood. The receptors here all came from a woman between 40 and 50 years old with multiple sclerosis. The conserved cysteine and the conserved F or W are not part of the CDR3 here.

J | V | CDR3
TRBJ1-5 | TRBV4-1 | ASSPSDVTSNQPQH
TRBJ2-5 | TRBV12-5 | ASGLHGTSEETQY
TRBJ1-5 | TRBV20-1 | SAKDSNQPQH
TRBJ2-1 | TRBV5-1 | ASSPDRDNEQF
TRBJ2-3 | TRBV6-4 | ASSVRRTPDTQY
TRBJ1-1 | TRBV5-1 | ASSLPAGNTEAF
TRBJ1-2 | TRBV20-1 | SARVGVDYGYT
TRBJ1-2 | TRBV4-1 | ASSPLGLVLSDGYT
TRBJ1-1 | TRBV7-8 | ASSPGQTMNTEAF
TRBJ2-4 | TRBV5-1 | ASSQGLAGDEAKNIQY
TRBJ1-2 | TRBV20-1 | SARGWVATGAGDYGYT
TRBJ2-3 | TRBV27 | ASSFSWGGWGTDTQY
TRBJ2-2 | TRBV3-1 | ASSQTGAGELF
TRBJ1-3 | TRBV10-3 | AISERGAGNTIY
TRBJ2-1 | TRBV6-5 | ASSPGTTSNEQF
TRBJ2-1 | TRBV2 | ASSVWGRNEQF
TRBJ2-5 | TRBV5-1 | ASSRQGGEQETQY
TRBJ2-2 | TRBV5-1 | ASYAGGGPNTGELF
TRBJ1-1 | TRBV5-1 | ASSLVGGGAF
TRBJ2-7 | TRBV5-1 | ASSNTGGFYEQY
TRBJ1-5 | TRBV6-1 | ASSGHSFNQPQH
TRBJ1-4 | TRBV27 | ASRGGGDEKLF
TRBJ1-1 | TRBV12-3/TRBV12-4 | ASSAGRERGTTEAF
TRBJ2-1 | TRBV5-1 | ASNERGAPNEQF
TRBJ2-1 | TRBV4-1 | ASSQDRASGGAQF
TRBJ2-1 | TRBV11-2 | ASSLGFPRSTYNEQF
TRBJ1-5 | TRBV7-2 | ASSLGGNYQPQH
TRBJ1-1 | TRBV5-1 | ASSPHRGGEGEAF
TRBJ2-7 | TRBV5-1 | ASSLGQGNTYEQY
TRBJ1-6 | TRBV11-2 | ASSSGVGRGNSPLH
TRBJ1-2 | TRBV29-1 | SVEDGGLSYGYT
TRBJ1-4 | TRBV2 | ASSGSGFGDEKLF
TRBJ1-4 | TRBV10-3 | AISEFAGLATEKLF
TRBJ2-1 | TRBV24-1 | ATSPVSYNEQF
TRBJ1-1 | TRBV20-1 | SGGGGPGTEAF
TRBJ2-3 | TRBV18 | ASSQRTSGDTQY
TRBJ2-1 | TRBV5-1 | ASSSTGTGNEQF
TRBJ2-1 | TRBV5-1 | ASSLQDFSYNEQF
TRBJ1-6 | TRBV6-5 | ASMEVLYNSPLH